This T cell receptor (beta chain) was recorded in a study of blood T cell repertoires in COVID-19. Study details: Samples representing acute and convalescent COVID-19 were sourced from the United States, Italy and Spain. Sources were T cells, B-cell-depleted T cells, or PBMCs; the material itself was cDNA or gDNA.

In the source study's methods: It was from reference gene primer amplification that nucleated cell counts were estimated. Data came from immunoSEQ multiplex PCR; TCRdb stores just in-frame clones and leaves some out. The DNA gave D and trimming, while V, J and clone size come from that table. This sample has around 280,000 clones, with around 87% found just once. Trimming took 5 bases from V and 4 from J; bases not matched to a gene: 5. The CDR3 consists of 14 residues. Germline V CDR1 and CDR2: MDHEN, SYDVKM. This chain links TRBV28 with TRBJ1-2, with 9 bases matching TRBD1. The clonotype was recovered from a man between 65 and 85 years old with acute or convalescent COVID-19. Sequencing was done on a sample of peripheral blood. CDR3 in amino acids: CASSRGQGIYGYTF. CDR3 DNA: TGTGCCAGCAGTCGGGGACAGGGAATCTATGGCTACACCTTC.